This section outlines one T cell receptor beta chain sequence together with its context. Antigen specificity is unknown. Primers for the PCR totalled 60 Vbeta and 13 Jbeta. Libraries were prepared by immunoSEQ multiplex PCR; TCRdb keeps only in-frame clonotypes and omits some of them. This table has about 110,000 clones, 75% to 80% appearing once. The sample is drawn from a study of cytomegalovirus exposure and HLA in healthy donors. This CDR3 has 15 amino acids. The trim removed 4 bases at V and 4 bases at J, leaving 7 bases unmatched. Germline assignment: CDR1 LNHNV and CDR2 YYDKDF (reference sequence). General study points: Common viral pathogens seemed, in a later analysis, to connect with several of the most significant clusters. As was reported, the HLA-A and HLA-B alleles of most subjects were accurately predicted from TCR beta sequences.

The sequence derives from a woman in her twenties or thirties in good health and CMV-seronegative. Sequencing input: PBMCs. The chain carries TRBV15 and TRBJ2-5, with 9 bases identical to TRBD2. The chain's CDR3 is CATSTNLAGAETQYF. The CDR3 DNA reads as TGTGCCACCAGCACAAACTTAGCGGGGGCAGAGACCCAGTACTTC. Based on the CDR3 plus reference TRBV15 and TRBJ2-5, the full variable domain is DAMVIQNPRYQVTQFGKPVTLSCSQTLNHNVMYWYQQKSSQAPKLLFHYYDKDFNNEADTPDNFQSRRPNTSFCFLDIRSPGLGDTAMYLCATSTNLAGAETQYFGPGTRLLVL.